Below are 24 T cell receptor beta chains sequenced from a single sample in a study of T cells after yellow fever vaccination. TCRdb analysed the 5' RACE reads with MiXCR anew, one entry per CDR3 protein. Of some 550,000 distinct CDR3 sequences detected, around 21% appear once; the ten largest clones hold 14%. Sequences were derived from PBMCs, sampled 15 days after the yellow fever booster vaccination. These receptors all come from a man aged 25 to 40 who received the YFV17D yellow fever vaccine.

At least ten counts were recorded for this clonotype. The V call is TRBV29-1, the J call TRBJ2-1, with 8 positions matching TRBD2. In germline, CDR1 is SQVTM, CDR2 ANQGSEA. V lost 4 bases to trimming and J lost 7 bases; unmatched junction nucleotides: 15. CDR3 length: 16 residues. Written as DNA, the CDR3 is TGCAGCGTTGGGGTGAGCGGGAGAGGGGATTGGAATGAGCAGTTCTTC. Translated, it gives CSVGVSGRGDWNEQFF.

This clonotype was recorded a few times. V and J are TRBV15 and TRBJ2-5, with unresolved D. Trimming shortened V by 8 bases and J by 1 base, and 11 bases separated the two germline ends. The CDR3 is made up of 13 amino acids. Germline CDR1 and CDR2: LNHNV and YYDKDF (reference sequence). The CDR3 loop is CATGKGSQETQYF. The DNA of the CDR3 is TGTGCCACCGGGAAAGGTTCCCAAGAGACCCAGTACTTC.

V is TRBV7-2 and J is TRBJ1-2; D gene uncertain. The CDR3 has 15 amino acids. The germline V and J ends were trimmed by 2 bases and 6 bases, with 16 bases remaining between them. Germline CDR1 and CDR2: SGHTA and FQGNSA. CDR3 sequence reads: CASSLQFRTADGYTF. CDR3 DNA sequence: TGTGCCAGCAGCTTACAGTTCCGGACCGCCGATGGCTACACCTTC.

This clonotype was seen more than once but under ten times. The DNA of the CDR3 is TGCGCCAGCAGCGACAGGGACTATTCCTACGAGCAGTACTTC. It specifies CASSDRDYSYEQYF. V gene TRBV5-1 combines with J gene TRBJ2-7; D assignment may be TRBD1 or TRBD2 (7 bases each). CDR1 and CDR2 (germline): SGHRS, YFSETQ. This CDR3 has 14 residues. The V end was cut by 4 bases, the J end by 1 base, with 12 bases between.

The genes are TRBV30 and TRBJ1-3; D remains ambiguous. The V gene lost 1 base and the J gene lost 1 base, with 2 bases spanning the gap. Germline V gene sequence: CDR1 GTSNPN, CDR2 SVGIG (reference sequence). This CDR3 is 12 amino acids long. CDR3 sequence (DNA): TGTGCCTGGAGTGGGTCTGGAAACACCATATATTTT. Residues: CAWSGSGNTIYF.

The chain employs TRBV29-1 and TRBJ2-7; D gene uncertain. Germline V gene lookup returns CDR1 SQVTM and CDR2 ANQGSEA. This CDR3 is 11 amino acids long. V dropped 4 bases and J dropped 4 bases, with 8 bases sitting between them. The CDR3 loop is CSVGMTYEQYF. The CDR3 region has the DNA TGCAGCGTTGGCATGACTTACGAGCAGTACTTC.

The V and J genes are TRBV28 and TRBJ2-1; the match to TRBD2 covers 14 bases. V gave up 4 bases and J gave up 13 bases; unmatched junction bases: 21. Germline lookup yields CDR1 MDHEN and CDR2 SYDVKM. This CDR3 region has 19 residues. The CDR3 is CASSSRLPGLAGVRGVQFF. The CDR3 DNA is TGTGCCAGCAGTTCCCGCCTTCCGGGACTAGCGGGAGTTAGGGGGGTTCAGTTCTTC.

There are a few counts of this clonotype. The V and J genes are TRBV20-1 and TRBJ2-3; 7 bases align to TRBD1. With 3 bases clipped from V and 3 bases from J, the junction kept 12 bases outside the gene matches. Germline loops: CDR1 DFQATT, CDR2 SNEGSKA (reference sequence). The CDR3 consists of 16 residues. The CDR3 sequence: CSASTLGQPATDTQYF. In nucleotides, the CDR3 is TGCAGTGCTAGTACCTTGGGACAGCCAGCAACAGATACGCAGTATTTT.

The chain links TRBV14 to TRBJ2-1; 10 bases agree with TRBD2. The CDR3 consists of 14 residues. Germline V lookup: CDR1 SGHDN, CDR2 FVKESK. The ends lost 4 bases at V and 10 bases at J; junction bases unmatched: 7. CDR3 nucleotide sequence: TGTGCCAGCAGCCCATCTAGCGGGAGTCTGGAGCAGTTCTTC. Translated, it gives CASSPSSGSLEQFF.

In this sample, this clonotype turned up a few times. This chain connects TRBV30 to TRBJ1-1; no reliable D call. The CDR3 is 13 residues long. CDR1 GTSNPN and CDR2 SVGIG come from the germline V gene (reference sequence). Trimming left V 3 bases short and J 0 bases short, with 8 bases between. The CDR3 DNA reads as TGTGCCTGGAGGGACGGCTTGAACACTGAAGCTTTCTTT. This codes for CAWRDGLNTEAFF.

On this clonotype itself: Likely a read error: the CDR3 ends without its conserved phenylalanine or tryptophan. No DNA is shown, since the ends of the CDR3 on it are uncertain; the CDR3 is the one TCRdb lists. The chain couples TRBV7-2 to TRBJ1-2; TRBD1 is taken as the D call from the table, unchecked against the DNA. The CDR3 is 11 amino acids long, termini counted. CDR1 is SGHTA and CDR2 is FQGNSA in the germline V gene. The CDR3 is CASSLQGARVY.

The V call is TRBV20-1, the J call TRBJ2-7; tentatively, D is TRBD2 (6 bases). The CDR3 is made up of 11 amino acids. V dropped 6 bases and J dropped 2 bases, with 8 bases sitting between them. Germline values: CDR1 DFQATT, CDR2 SNEGSKA (reference sequence). DNA for the CDR3: TGCAGTGCCACGGGGGCCTACGAGCAGTACTTC. This codes for CSATGAYEQYF.

The CDR3 is CEVRGLNTGELFF. The CDR3 coding sequence is TGCGAAGTGAGGGGGTTGAACACCGGGGAGCTGTTTTTT. V gene TRBV20-1 combines with J gene TRBJ2-2; D is perhaps TRBD1 (6 bases). The CDR3 runs 13 residues. The germline V gene has CDR1 DFQATT and CDR2 SNEGSKA (reference sequence).

This clonotype was observed a few times. The rearrangement links TRBV5-1 to TRBJ1-1; D is possibly TRBD1 (5 bases). V shed 3 bases and J shed 5 bases, with 14 bases lying between them. This CDR3 is built from 14 residues. The germline V gene has CDR1 SGHRS and CDR2 YFSETQ. The CDR3 DNA is TGCGCCAGCAGCTCGATCGGGGGAGAGACTGAAGCTTTCTTT. Residues: CASSSIGGETEAFF.

There are a few counts of this clonotype. The V call is TRBV15, the J call TRBJ1-1; D is uncertain. Germline CDR1 LNHNV, CDR2 YYDKDF (reference sequence). The V and J ends lost 0 bases and 8 bases respectively, with 7 bases between them. The CDR3 contains 12 residues. The CDR3 sequence is CATSREGGEAFF. DNA for the CDR3: TGTGCCACCAGCAGAGAGGGAGGAGAAGCTTTCTTT.

The V and J genes are TRBV5-5 and TRBJ2-1; TRBD1 is a possible D gene (6 bases). CDR1 SGHKS and CDR2 YYEKEE come from the germline V gene (reference sequence). CDR3 length: 15 amino acids. V was clipped by 6 bases and J by 0 bases, with 13 bases between them. This CDR3 reads CASTTTGSSYNEQFF. The DNA of the CDR3 is TGTGCCAGCACCACAACAGGGAGCTCCTACAATGAGCAGTTCTTC. Looking up the rest from reference TRBV5-5 and TRBJ2-1 gives the full variable domain: DAGVTQSPTHLIKTRGQQVTLRCSPISGHKSVSWYQQVLGQGPQFIFQYYEKEERGRGNFPDRFSARQFPNYSSELNVNALLLGDSALYLCASTTTGSSYNEQFFGPGTRLTVL.

The rearrangement joins TRBV6-1 to TRBJ2-2; 10 bases are a match to TRBD2. The CDR3 runs 14 residues. Germline CDR1 MNHNS, CDR2 SASEGT. V shed 5 bases, J shed 8 bases, and the junction held 5 bases outside the gene matches. CDR3 in DNA: TGTGCCAGCAGTAAGCTAGCGGGAGAAGGGGAGCTGTTTTTT. This codes for CASSKLAGEGELFF.

This clonotype was detected a few times. The chain joins TRBV5-6 to TRBJ2-3, with 9 bases that match TRBD2. Germline assignment: CDR1 SGHDT and CDR2 YYEEEE. The CDR3 length is 18 residues. Trimming removed 1 base from V and 1 base from J; junction bases left unmatched: 10. The CDR3 is CASSLYGKTSGGTDTQYF. CDR3 coding DNA: TGTGCCAGCAGCTTGTATGGCAAGACTAGCGGAGGCACAGATACGCAGTATTTT. Supplemented by reference TRBV5-6 and TRBJ2-3, the full variable domain reads DAGVTQSPTHLIKTRGQQVTLRCSPKSGHDTVSWYQQALGQGPQFIFQYYEEEERQRGNFPDRFSGHQFPNYSSELNVNALLLGDSALYLCASSLYGKTSGGTDTQYFGPGTRLTVL.

This clonotype has a handful of counts. The chain links TRBV5-1 to TRBJ2-5, with D perhaps TRBD1 (6 bases). CDR3 length: 16 amino acids. Germline CDR1 and CDR2: SGHRS and YFSETQ. V shed 0 bases and J shed 4 bases, with 16 bases lying between them. CDR3 bases: TGCGCCAGCAGCTTGGAGGCAGGGGCGGCCCTAGAGACCCAGTACTTC. Its translation is CASSLEAGAALETQYF.

The chain has TRBV6-5 and TRBJ1-4; D not resolved. This CDR3 region has 13 residues. The V gene lost 0 bases and the J gene lost 5 bases, with 4 bases spanning the gap. Germline V gene data show CDR1 as MNHEY and CDR2 as SVGAGI. CDR3 DNA: TGTGCCAGCAGTTACTCCCCAAATGAAAAACTGTTTTTT. Protein product: CASSYSPNEKLFF.

The sample holds many counts of this clonotype. The chain recombines TRBV7-2 with TRBJ2-1, with unresolved D. The germline V gene has CDR1 SGHTA and CDR2 FQGNSA. With 1 base removed from V and 10 bases from J, the gap between germline ends came to 8 bases. This CDR3 has 12 amino acids. DNA of the CDR3: TGTGCCAGCAGCTTAGTGGGAAAAGAGCAGTTCTTC. Its protein product is CASSLVGKEQFF. Full variable domain (missing parts from reference TRBV7-2 and TRBJ2-1): GAGVSQSPSNKVTEKGKDVELRCDPISGHTALYWYRQSLGQGLEFLIYFQGNSAPDKSGLPSDRFSAERTGGSVSTLTIQRTQQEDSAVYLCASSLVGKEQFFGPGTRLTVL.

V gene TRBV4-1 combines with J gene TRBJ2-3; D is perhaps TRBD2 (5 bases). V lost 0 bases and J 6 bases, leaving 31 bases between the germline ends. The CDR3 has 21 amino acids. Germline V gene lookup returns CDR1 MGHRA and CDR2 YSYEKL. The CDR3 sequence: CASSQDLPRGPRFLSADTQYF. The CDR3, as DNA: TGCGCCAGCAGCCAAGATCTTCCCCGAGGGCCCCGGTTTTTGTCAGCGGATACGCAGTATTTT.

The chain links TRBV19 to TRBJ2-7; tentative D call: TRBD2 (6 bases). Trimming pared 4 bases from V and 0 bases from J, leaving 13 bases between. CDR3 length equals 15 residues. Per the germline V gene, CDR1 is LNHDA and CDR2 is SQIVND (reference sequence). In DNA, the CDR3 is TGTGCCAGTAGTAACACCGGGACTTTCTCCTACGAGCAGTACTTC. This sequence encodes CASSNTGTFSYEQYF.

The table lists this clonotype with a few counts. The chain couples TRBV7-3 to TRBJ2-1, with 8 positions matching TRBD2. CDR3 length: 13 residues. CDR1 is SGHTA, CDR2 FQGTGA, per germline. The junction had 3 bases not matched to a gene; V was cut back by 4 bases and J by 7 bases. CDR3 in amino acids: CASSSGGKNEQFF. CDR3 nucleotide sequence: TGTGCCAGCAGCTCGGGGGGGAAAAATGAGCAGTTCTTC.